This T cell receptor (beta chain) was recorded in a study of blood T cell repertoires in COVID-19. Clones were sequenced by immunoSEQ multiplex PCR, and TCRdb holds only the in-frame ones, with some missing. The sample carries 170,000 or so clones, 75% to 90% recorded once. The germline V gene encodes CDR1 LNHDA and CDR2 SQIVND (reference sequence). J gave up 4 bases and V 5 bases, and 3 bases lay outside the gene matches. CDR3 size: 13 residues. Specimen: PBMCs or T cells enriched from blood (not recorded which). This receptor was identified in a man aged 35 to 55 who had recovered from COVID-19. V and J are TRBV19 and TRBJ1-1; 8 positions agree with TRBD1. CDR3: CASSEQGGTEAFF. CDR3 coding DNA: TGTGCCAGTAGTGAACAGGGGGGCACTGAAGCTTTCTTT. The whole variable domain, remainder taken from reference TRBV19 and TRBJ1-1, is DGGITQSPKYLFRKEGQNVTLSCEQNLNHDAMYWYRQDPGQGLRLIYYSQIVNDFQKGDIAEGYSVSREKKESFPLTVTSAQKNPTAFYLCASSEQGGTEAFFGQGTRLTVV.